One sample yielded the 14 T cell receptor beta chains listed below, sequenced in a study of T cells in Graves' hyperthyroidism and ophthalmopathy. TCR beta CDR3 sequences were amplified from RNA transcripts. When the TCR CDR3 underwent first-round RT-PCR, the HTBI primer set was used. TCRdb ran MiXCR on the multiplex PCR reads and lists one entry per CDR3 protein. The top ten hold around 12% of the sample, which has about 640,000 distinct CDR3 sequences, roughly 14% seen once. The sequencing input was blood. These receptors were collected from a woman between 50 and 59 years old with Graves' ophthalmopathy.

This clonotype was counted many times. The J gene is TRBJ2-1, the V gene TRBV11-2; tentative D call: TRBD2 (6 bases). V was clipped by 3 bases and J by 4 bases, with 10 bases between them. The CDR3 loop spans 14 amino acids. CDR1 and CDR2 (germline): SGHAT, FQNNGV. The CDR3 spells CASSLVGTYNEQFF. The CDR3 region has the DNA TGTGCCAGCAGCTTGGTCGGGACTTACAATGAGCAGTTCTTC.

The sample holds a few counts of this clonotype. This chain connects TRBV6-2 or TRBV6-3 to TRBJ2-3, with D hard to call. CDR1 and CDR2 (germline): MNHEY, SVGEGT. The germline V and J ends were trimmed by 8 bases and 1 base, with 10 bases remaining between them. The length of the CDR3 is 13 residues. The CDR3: CASARGGTDTQYF. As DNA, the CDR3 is TGTGCCAGCGCTCGTGGGGGCACAGATACGCAGTATTTT.

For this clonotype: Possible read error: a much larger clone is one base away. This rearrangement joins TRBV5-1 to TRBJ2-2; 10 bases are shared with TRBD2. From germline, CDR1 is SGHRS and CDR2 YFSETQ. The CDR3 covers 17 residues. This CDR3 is CASSSQPTSGNAGELFF. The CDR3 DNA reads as TGCGCCAGCAGCTCCCAGCCAACTAGCGGGAACGCCGGGGAGCTGTTTTTT.

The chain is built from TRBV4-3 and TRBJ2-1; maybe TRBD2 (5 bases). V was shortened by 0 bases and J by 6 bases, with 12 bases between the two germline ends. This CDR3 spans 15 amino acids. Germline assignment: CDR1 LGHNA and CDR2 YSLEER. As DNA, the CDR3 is TGCGCCAGCAGCCAAGATGGGATAGCGCTCAATGAGCAGTTCTTC. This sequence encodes CASSQDGIALNEQFF.

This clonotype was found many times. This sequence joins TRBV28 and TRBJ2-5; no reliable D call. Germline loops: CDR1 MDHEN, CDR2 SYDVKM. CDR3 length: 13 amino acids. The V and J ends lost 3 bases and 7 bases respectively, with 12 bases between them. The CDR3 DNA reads TGTGCCAGCAGTTTCGACGACTCGGGGACCCAGTACTTC. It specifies CASSFDDSGTQYF.

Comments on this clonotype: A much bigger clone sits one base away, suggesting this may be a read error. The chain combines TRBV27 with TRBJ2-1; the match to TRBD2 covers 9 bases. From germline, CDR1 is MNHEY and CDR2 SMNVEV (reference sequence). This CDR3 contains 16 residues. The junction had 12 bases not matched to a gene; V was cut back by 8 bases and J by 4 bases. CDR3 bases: TGTGCCAGCGGTTCGACGCGGGGGGGGCATTACAATGAGCAGTTCTTC. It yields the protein CASGSTRGGHYNEQFF.

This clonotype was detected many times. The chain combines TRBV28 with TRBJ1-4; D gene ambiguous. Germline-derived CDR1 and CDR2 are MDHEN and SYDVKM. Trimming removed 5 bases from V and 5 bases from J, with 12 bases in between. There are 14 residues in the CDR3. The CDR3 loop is CASSTGPENEKLFF. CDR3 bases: TGTGCCAGCAGTACCGGGCCCGAGAATGAAAAACTGTTTTTT.

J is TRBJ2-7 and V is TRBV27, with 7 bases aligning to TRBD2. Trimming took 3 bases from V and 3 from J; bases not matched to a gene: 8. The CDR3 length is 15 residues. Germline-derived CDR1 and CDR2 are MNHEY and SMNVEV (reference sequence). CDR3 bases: TGTGCCAGCAGTTTTCGGGCTAGCGGAAACTACGAGCAGTACTTC. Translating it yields CASSFRASGNYEQYF.

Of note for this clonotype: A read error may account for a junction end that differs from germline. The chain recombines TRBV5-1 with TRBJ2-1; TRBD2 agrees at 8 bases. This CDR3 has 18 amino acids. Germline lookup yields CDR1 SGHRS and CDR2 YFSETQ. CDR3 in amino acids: CASGFSWSRRGAYNEQFF. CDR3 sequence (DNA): TGCGCCAGCGGCTTCTCATGGTCTAGGCGGGGGGCCTACAATGAGCAGTTCTTC.

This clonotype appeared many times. Written as DNA, the CDR3 is TGTGCCAGCGGATCTAACACCGGGGAGCTGTTTTTT. Its protein product is CASGSNTGELFF. The chain couples TRBV6-1 to TRBJ2-2; D is unclear. Germline CDR1 and CDR2: MNHNS and SASEGT. There are 12 residues in the CDR3. The ends were cut back, 8 bases at V and 2 bases at J, with 6 bases in the middle.

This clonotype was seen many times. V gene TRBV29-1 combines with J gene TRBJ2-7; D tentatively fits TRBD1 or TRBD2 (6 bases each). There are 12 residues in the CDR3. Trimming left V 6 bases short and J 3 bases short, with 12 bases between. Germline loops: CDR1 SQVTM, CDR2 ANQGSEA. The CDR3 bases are TGCAGCGTCGACGGAGGGGGCTACGAGCAGTACTTC. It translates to CSVDGGGYEQYF.

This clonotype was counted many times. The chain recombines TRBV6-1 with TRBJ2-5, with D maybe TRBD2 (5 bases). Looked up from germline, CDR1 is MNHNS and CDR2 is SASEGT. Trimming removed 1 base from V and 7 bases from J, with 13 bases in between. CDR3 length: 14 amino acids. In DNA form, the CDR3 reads TGTGCCAGCAGTGAAGTTGCCGGCCGGGGGACCCAGTACTTC. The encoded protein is CASSEVAGRGTQYF.

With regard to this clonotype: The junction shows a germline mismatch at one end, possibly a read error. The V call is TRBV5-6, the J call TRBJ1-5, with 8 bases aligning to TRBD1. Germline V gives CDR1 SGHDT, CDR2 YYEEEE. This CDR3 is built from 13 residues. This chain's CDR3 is CAGSSDRVQPQHF. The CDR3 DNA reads TGTGCCGGCAGCTCGGACAGGGTCCAGCCCCAGCATTTT. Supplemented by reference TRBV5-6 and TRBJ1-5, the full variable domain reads DAGVTQSPTHLIKTRGQQVTLRCSPKSGHDTVSWYQQALGQGPQFIFQYYEEEERQRGNFPDRFSGHQFPNYSSELNVNALLLGDSALYLCAGSSDRVQPQHFGDGTRLSIL.

The CDR3 region is CASITPGGEQFF. Written as DNA, the CDR3 is TGTGCCAGCATCACCCCCGGGGGGGAGCAGTTCTTC. The gene calls are TRBV12-3 or TRBV12-4 and TRBJ2-1, with 7 positions matching TRBD2. Trimming removed 7 bases from V and 10 bases from J; junction bases left unmatched: 7. The CDR3 is made up of 12 amino acids.